Listed below are T cell receptor beta chains from one sample, sequenced in a study of blood T cell repertoires in COVID-19. The repertoire was sequenced with immunoSEQ multiplex PCR; TCRdb's copy has only in-frame clones and lacks some. The sample lists 220,000 or so clones; about 86% were seen once. Sequenced sample: peripheral blood. These receptors were collected from a woman in her forties or fifties with COVID-19, enrolled during active disease. Both conserved end residues are trimmed from each CDR3. D genes are given only for firm matches.

>TRBV6-5|TRBJ2-1|NA
ASSTDRNNEQF
>TRBV6-6|TRBJ1-2|TRBD1
ASSFLQGDGYT
>TRBV5-5|TRBJ2-1|TRBD1
ASSFTPGQGAREQF
>TRBV30|TRBJ2-5|TRBD1
AWRRQGAETQY
>TRBV10-1|TRBJ2-2|TRBD1
ASSEPGQGKGELF
>TRBV5-1|TRBJ1-1|TRBD1
ASSLPYDRGTEAF
>TRBV19|TRBJ2-7|TRBD2
ASSPLAGAYEQY
>TRBV7-9|TRBJ2-3|TRBD2
ASSTLAGPTDTQY
>TRBV7-9|TRBJ1-2|TRBD1
ASSLAVGTARGYT
>TRBV19|TRBJ1-6|NA
ASSIRGSPLH
>TRBV19|TRBJ1-2|TRBD1
ASSIGGGFAGYT
>TRBV28|TRBJ1-5|NA
ASRAGKVQPQH
>TRBV5-4|TRBJ1-1|NA
ASSLISHPGTEAF
>TRBV27|TRBJ2-7|NA
ASSLSQGSEQY
>TRBV12-3/TRBV12-4|TRBJ2-5|TRBD2
ASSFGRQETQY